The present TCR beta chain was sequenced within a study of cytomegalovirus exposure and HLA in healthy donors listed by TCRdb under 2017. For context, the study as a whole: According to an earlier analysis of 587 of the donors, roughly 180 million T cells yielded 120 million or so unique TCR beta sequences and approximately 300 Gb of sequence data. Roughly 5 DR-DQ haplotypes were handled as single units for association and clustering because linkage in the cohort was strong. The study used immunosequencing to profile the T cell repertoires of about 670 subjects and linked those repertoires to cytomegalovirus serostatus. To predict cytomegalovirus infection status, the study combined high-throughput TCR immunosequencing, statistical association of individual TCRs with disease status, and machine learning. An early release covering roughly 580 HLA-typed donors comprised roughly 300 gigabases of sequencing data and 65 million to 100 million unique TCR sequences. The aim of the study was to test whether cataloging public T cell receptors could identify signatures of past pathogen exposure. Besides the first cohort of 500 to 700 subjects, a separate validation cohort made up of around 120 different subjects was used. Of the roughly 390 genotyped donors, 65% to 90% fell in the genetic ancestry cluster associated with self-reported Caucasian donors. An earlier analysis of approximately 500 of the donors applied high-throughput TCR beta sequencing to assess whether each TCR beta V gene segment acted as functional or pseudogenic. Donor age, sex, ethnicity and CMV serostatus were collected together with the repertoire data. Class I and class II HLA loci were covered by the typing at four-digit resolution. Typing coverage differed by locus: A, B, C, DRB1 and DQB1 were typed in about 620-630 donors, DQA1 in about 500, DPA1 in 606, and DPB1 in 400 to 490. Among around 400 genotyped donors of the cohort, an average of roughly 230,000 unique TCR beta nucleotide sequences was sequenced per donor, of which about 20% were non-productive. A later genetic analysis used genome-wide SNP genotypes for 398 of the 666 donors, treating that subset as a discovery cohort. All discovery cohort repertoires had been generated using a single sequencing platform. The later analysis used no new phenotypic data to find candidate immune exposures, relying instead on TCR beta sequences and their occurrence across donors. In a later analysis, previously published TCR beta repertoires from 550 to 750 donors were re-analyzed and high-resolution HLA genotyping was added so that TCR occurrence patterns could be studied.

This clone has a single count. Its binding antigen is unknown. Germline is not matched at one junction end, which may reflect a read error. The cohort consisted of 666 healthy bone marrow donors. At the time of sampling, all cohort members were nominally healthy, though unrecorded immune exposures were likely present. The donor was CMV seropositive and was included in the group of about 290 seropositive cohort members. Every donor gave a peripheral blood sample, and the peripheral blood mononuclear cells from that sample were used for TCR beta sequencing. The Qiagen DNeasy Blood Extraction Kit was used to extract genomic DNA from the blood cell samples. Overall study outcomes, separate from this receptor: Because HLA typing was unavailable for some donors at each locus, only the typed subset was used in association tests. The only immune exposure information available for the cohort was CMV serostatus. According to the authors, the approach could potentially be generalized to other disease states and immunological phenotypes. This cohort had only TCR beta chains sequenced, and the lack of alpha or paired-chain data limited which features could be detected. When HLA alleles, especially DR and DQ, strongly co-occurred, attributing TCR associations to individual alleles was difficult. An association between a missense DCLRE1C variant and V-gene and J-gene trimming of TCR beta chains was found in a later genetic analysis and replicated in an independent cohort. In a later analysis, HLA-associated TCR beta chains showed more clonal expansion and lower generation probabilities than non-associated chains that were equally common. A cluster of highly shared sequence variants was judged likely to be a technical artifact of the sequencing pipeline. The classifier was reported to diagnose cytomegalovirus status with high specificity and sensitivity in both the original cohort and the validation cohort. Compared with the roughly 710-donor mean, donors in an Asian-associated ancestry cluster had fewer N-insertions in productive TCRs, according to a later genetic analysis. Because counts were too low, roughly 17 rarely observed V segments, including chromosome 9 orphons, were left out of the earlier analysis of some 600 of the donors. In a later analysis, several top co-occurrence clusters were reported to appear linked to parvovirus B19, influenza, CMV and Epstein-Barr virus. Most TCR sequences were observed very rarely across donors, whereas some public TCRs were present in many individuals. Some IMGT-functional V segments, including TRBV6-2 and TRBV6-3, could not be distinguished by the 87-base-pair reads and were therefore excluded. Linkage disequilibrium might explain the correlated functional status among segregating V segments, but an unknown experimental factor could not be ruled out. In vitro tests confirmed that a few of the cytomegalovirus-associated TCR beta chains recognize cytomegalovirus antigens. Presence/absence analyses assumed roughly uniform sequencing depth across donors, an assumption that may not hold. A further reported finding was that TCR beta sequences accurately predicted the HLA-A and HLA-B alleles for most subjects in the first cohort. A later analysis found that TCR association rates varied across HLA loci, with DRB1 alleles showing the most associated TCRs and HLA-C alleles the fewest. In an earlier analysis of 587 of the donors, most TCR beta V segments appeared in productive rearrangements about 87% or about 30% of the time, broadly matching IMGT annotations. In a later analysis, most CMV-associated TCR beta chains were found to appear HLA-restricted, with HLA associations seemingly driven largely by CMV exposure. A total of 164 TCR beta chains were listed by the study as associated with cytomegalovirus. A later analysis associated 15,000 or so TCR beta sequences with specific HLA alleles at a false discovery rate of 0.05.

The CDR3 contains 14 residues, cysteine and phenylalanine counted. Only the CDR3 DNA is retained, 42 bases long and in frame from the first base. Sequences SGHVS (CDR1) and FQNEAQ (CDR2) are obtained from the germline V gene. Library preparation employed the immunoSEQ multiplex PCR assay. For the multiplex PCR, a mixture combining 60 forward primers for TCR Vbeta segments and 13 reverse primers for TCR Jbeta segments was used. A multiplex PCR assay on genomic DNA amplified the CDR3 region of rearranged TCR beta genes. On the Illumina HiSeq System, the amplified TCR beta libraries were sequenced as 87-base-pair reads. In the paper's pipeline: A later analysis tallied tens of millions of unique TCR beta chains across the 550 to 850 repertoires, and approximately 12 million of those chains were shared by two or more donors. Raw reads were error-corrected and collapsed into unique sequences by a nearest-neighbor algorithm in which closely related sequences were merged to remove PCR and sequencing errors. Alignment of CDR3 sequences to IMGT reference sequences was used to assign V, D and J gene segments. For a sequence to be retained, at least a six-nucleotide match to both a V gene segment and a J gene segment was required. Rearrangements were called productive when the CDR3 lacked stop codons and stayed in frame with V and J; all others were non-productive. CDR3 was defined by IMGT convention, running from the second conserved V-encoded cysteine to the conserved J-encoded phenylalanine. The earlier analysis of about 590 of the donors excluded sequences that lacked an unambiguous match to a single V gene segment. In an earlier analysis of 450 to 700 of the donors, V segments were called functional above 56.7% productive rearrangements and were called segregating when the between-donor standard deviation exceeded 5%. A statistical classification framework was developed to diagnose cytomegalovirus status using the catalog of TCR beta chain sequences. A later analysis assigned V and J genes by comparing TCR nucleotide sequences with IMGT/GENE-DB human TR gene sequences. In a later analysis, CDR3 sequences and most-parsimonious VDJ recombination scenarios were assigned using the TCRdist pipeline. In a later analysis, each TCR beta chain was defined by its CDR3 amino acid sequence together with its V-gene family, and reads without a unique V-gene family were excluded. To address suspected cross-contamination and a sequencing artifact, a later analysis removed over 500 highly shared, low-generation-probability nucleotide sequences. In a later analysis, a clonal expansion index for each public chain was calculated from normalized within-repertoire ranks of inferred template counts. In a later analysis, generation probabilities were computed with a VDJ recombination model fitted to out-of-frame rearrangements, and the resulting probabilities were checked against IGoR. In a later analysis, TCR-TCR, TCR-HLA and TCR-CMV co-occurrence was scored with hypergeometric tests, and a repertoire-size bias correction was applied to TCR pairs. False discovery rates were estimated in a later analysis by permuting HLA or CMV assignments 20 times. A later analysis grouped co-occurring TCRs with DBSCAN, adding TCRdist sequence similarity when clustering within HLA-allele-positive subsets. For co-occurrence clustering, repertoires with fewer than 30,000 or more than 120,000 public chains were excluded, along with roughly 5 repertoires with anomalous nucleotide sharing. The table comes from immuneACCESS by way of TCRdb, which keeps in-frame sequences with V and J called. Part of the clones is missing from these tables; in studies checked, under half for an unresolved V gene and the rest for unknown reasons. Clonal size and the V and J genes are those of that table, whereas D and trimming came from the DNA. This sample comprises some 89,000 clones, 85% of them detected only once. The biggest ten clones account for 7.4% of the sample.

Rearrangement joined TRBV7-8 to TRBJ1-5, with the D segment identity uncertain. Sequences were obtained from PBMCs. The TCR comes from a man aged 40-49 years in good health and CMV-seropositive. The DNA sequence follows: TGTGCCAGCACCTTACTACCGAGCAATCAGCCCCAGCATTTT. Its product reads: CASTLLPSNQPQHF.